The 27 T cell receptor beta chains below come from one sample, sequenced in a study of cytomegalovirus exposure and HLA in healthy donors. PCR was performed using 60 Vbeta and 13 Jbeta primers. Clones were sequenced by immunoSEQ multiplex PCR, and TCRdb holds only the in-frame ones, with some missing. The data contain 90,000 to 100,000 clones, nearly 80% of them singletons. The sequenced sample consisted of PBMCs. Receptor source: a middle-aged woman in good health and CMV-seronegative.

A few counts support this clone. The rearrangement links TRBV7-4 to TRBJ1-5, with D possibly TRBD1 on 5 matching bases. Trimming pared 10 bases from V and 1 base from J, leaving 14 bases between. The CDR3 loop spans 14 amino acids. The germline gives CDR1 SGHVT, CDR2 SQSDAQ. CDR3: CATGGTPSNQPQHF. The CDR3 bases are TGTGCCACCGGAGGGACGCCGAGCAATCAGCCCCAGCATTTT.

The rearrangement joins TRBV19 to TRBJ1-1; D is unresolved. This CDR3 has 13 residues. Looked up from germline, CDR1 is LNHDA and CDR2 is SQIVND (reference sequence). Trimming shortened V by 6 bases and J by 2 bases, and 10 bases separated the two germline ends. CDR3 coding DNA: TGTGCCAGTAGAACCTTAGCTAACACTGAAGCTTTCTTT. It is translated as CASRTLANTEAFF.

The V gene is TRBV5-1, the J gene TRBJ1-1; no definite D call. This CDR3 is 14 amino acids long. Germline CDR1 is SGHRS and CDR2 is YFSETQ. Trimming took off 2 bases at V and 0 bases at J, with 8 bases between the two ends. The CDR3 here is CASSLALLNTEAFF. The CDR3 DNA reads TGCGCCAGCAGCTTAGCTCTATTGAACACTGAAGCTTTCTTT. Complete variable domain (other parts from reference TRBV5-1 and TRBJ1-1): KAGVTQTPRYLIKTRGQQVTLSCSPISGHRSVSWYQQTPGQGLQFLFEYFSETQRNKGNFPGRFSGRQFSNSRSEMNVSTLELGDSALYLCASSLALLNTEAFFGQGTRLTVV.

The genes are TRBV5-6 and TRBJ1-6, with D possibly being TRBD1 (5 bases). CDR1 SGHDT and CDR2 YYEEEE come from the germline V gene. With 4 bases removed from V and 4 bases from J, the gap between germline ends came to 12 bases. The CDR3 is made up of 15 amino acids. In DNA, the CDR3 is TGTGCCAGCAGCCTAAGACAGCTGTATAATTCACCCCTCCACTTT. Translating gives CASSLRQLYNSPLHF. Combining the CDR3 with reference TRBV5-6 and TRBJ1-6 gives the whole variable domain DAGVTQSPTHLIKTRGQQVTLRCSPKSGHDTVSWYQQALGQGPQFIFQYYEEEERQRGNFPDRFSGHQFPNYSSELNVNALLLGDSALYLCASSLRQLYNSPLHFGNGTRLTVT.

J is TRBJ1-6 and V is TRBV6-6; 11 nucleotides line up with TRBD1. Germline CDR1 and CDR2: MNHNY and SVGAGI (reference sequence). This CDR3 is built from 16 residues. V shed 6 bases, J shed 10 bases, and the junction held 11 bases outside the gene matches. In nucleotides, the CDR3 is TGTGCCAGCAGCTTCCCGGGACAGGGGGTTAACTCACCCCTCCACTTT. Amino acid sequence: CASSFPGQGVNSPLHF.

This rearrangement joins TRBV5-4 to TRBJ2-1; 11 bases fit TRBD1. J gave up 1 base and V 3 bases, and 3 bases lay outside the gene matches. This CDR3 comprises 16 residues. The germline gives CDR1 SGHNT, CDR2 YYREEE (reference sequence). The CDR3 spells CASSSRDRGSYNEQFF. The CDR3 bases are TGTGCCAGCAGCTCCAGGGACAGGGGGTCCTACAATGAGCAGTTCTTC.

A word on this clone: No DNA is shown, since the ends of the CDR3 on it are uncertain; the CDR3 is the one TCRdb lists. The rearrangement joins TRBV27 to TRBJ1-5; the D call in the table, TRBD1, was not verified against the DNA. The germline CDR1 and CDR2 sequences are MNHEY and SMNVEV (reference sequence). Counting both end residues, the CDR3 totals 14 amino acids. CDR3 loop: CASSSGQGYQPQHF.

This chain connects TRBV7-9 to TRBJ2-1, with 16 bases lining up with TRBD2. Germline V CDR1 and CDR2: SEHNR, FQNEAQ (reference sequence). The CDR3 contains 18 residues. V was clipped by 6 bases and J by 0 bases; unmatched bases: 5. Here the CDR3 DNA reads TGTGCCAGCAGTTTGGGACTAGCGGGAGGGACCTCCTACAATGAGCAGTTCTTC. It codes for CASSLGLAGGTSYNEQFF.

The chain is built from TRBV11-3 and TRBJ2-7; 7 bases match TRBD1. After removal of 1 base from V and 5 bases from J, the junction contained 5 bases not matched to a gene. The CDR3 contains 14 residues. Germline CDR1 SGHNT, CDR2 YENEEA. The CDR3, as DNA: TGTGCCAGCAGCTTAGGACAGGGTATCCACGAGCAGTACTTC. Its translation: CASSLGQGIHEQYF. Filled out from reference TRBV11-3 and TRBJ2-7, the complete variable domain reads EAGVVQSPRYKIIEKKQPVAFWCNPISGHNTLYWYLQNLGQGPELLIRYENEEAVDDSQLPKDRFSAERLKGVDSTLKIQPAELGDSAVYLCASSLGQGIHEQYFGPGTRLTVT.

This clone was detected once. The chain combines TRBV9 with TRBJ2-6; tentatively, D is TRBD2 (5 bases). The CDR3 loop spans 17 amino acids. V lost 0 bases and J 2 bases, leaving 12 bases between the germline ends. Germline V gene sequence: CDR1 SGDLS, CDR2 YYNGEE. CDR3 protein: CASSVAWGAAGANVLTF. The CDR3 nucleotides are TGTGCCAGCAGCGTAGCTTGGGGAGCAGCTGGGGCCAACGTCCTGACTTTC.

CDR3 DNA sequence: TGTGCCAGCAGTTCTCCCTTCAGGGTCGGGGGGAACACTGAAGCTTTCTTT. It encodes CASSSPFRVGGNTEAFF. The V and J genes are TRBV28 and TRBJ1-1, with D tentatively TRBD1 (5 bases). V shed 4 bases and J shed 1 base, with 19 bases lying between them. This CDR3 has 17 amino acids. Germline CDR1 reads MDHEN; CDR2 reads SYDVKM.

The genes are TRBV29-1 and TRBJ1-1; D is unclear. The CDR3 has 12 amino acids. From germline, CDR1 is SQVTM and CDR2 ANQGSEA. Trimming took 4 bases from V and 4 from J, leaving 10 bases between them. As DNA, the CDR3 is TGCAGCGTTGGGGCGGGCAGCACTGAAGCTTTCTTT. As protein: CSVGAGSTEAFF.

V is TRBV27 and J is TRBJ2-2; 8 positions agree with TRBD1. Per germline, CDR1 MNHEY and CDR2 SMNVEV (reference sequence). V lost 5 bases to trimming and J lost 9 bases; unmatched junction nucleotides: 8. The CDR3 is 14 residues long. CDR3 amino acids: CASSLRTGMRELFF. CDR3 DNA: TGTGCCAGCAGTCTCAGGACAGGGATGAGGGAGCTGTTTTTT.

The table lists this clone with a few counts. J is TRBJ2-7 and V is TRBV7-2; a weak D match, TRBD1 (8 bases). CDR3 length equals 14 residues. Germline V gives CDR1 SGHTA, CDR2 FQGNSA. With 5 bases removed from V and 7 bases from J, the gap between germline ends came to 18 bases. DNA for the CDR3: TGTGCCAGCAGCCTCGGAATACAGGGGGGGGAGCAGTACTTC. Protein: CASSLGIQGGEQYF.

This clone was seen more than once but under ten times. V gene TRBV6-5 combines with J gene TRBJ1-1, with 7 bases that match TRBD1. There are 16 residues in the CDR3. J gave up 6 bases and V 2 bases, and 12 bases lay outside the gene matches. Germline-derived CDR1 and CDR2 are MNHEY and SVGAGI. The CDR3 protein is CASSYVQGVVLAEAFF. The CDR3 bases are TGTGCCAGCAGTTACGTCCAGGGGGTAGTTTTGGCTGAAGCTTTCTTT.

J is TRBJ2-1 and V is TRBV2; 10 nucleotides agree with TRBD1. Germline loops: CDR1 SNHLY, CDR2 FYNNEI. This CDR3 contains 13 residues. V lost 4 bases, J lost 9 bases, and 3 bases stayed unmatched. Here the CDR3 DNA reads TGTGCCAGCAGTGGGACAGGGGGTAGTGAGCAGTTCTTC. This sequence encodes CASSGTGGSEQFF.

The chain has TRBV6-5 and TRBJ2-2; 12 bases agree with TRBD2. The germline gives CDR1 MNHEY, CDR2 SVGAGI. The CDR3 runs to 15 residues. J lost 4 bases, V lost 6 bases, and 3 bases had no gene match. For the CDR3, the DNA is TGTGCCAGCAGCAGACTAGCGGGAGTCACCGGGGAGCTGTTTTTT. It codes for CASSRLAGVTGELFF.

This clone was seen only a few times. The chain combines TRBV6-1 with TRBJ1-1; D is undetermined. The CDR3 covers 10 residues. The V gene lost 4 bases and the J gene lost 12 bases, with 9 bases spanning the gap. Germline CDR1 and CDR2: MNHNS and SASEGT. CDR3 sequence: CASSVGTSFF. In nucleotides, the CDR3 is TGTGCCAGCAGTGTTGGCACGTCTTTCTTT.

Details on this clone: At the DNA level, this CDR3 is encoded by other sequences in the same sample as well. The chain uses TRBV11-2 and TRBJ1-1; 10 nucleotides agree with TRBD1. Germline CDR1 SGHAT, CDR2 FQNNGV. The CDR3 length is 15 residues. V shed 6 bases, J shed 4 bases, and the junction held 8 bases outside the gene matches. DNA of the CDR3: TGTGCCAGCAGTCCCGGACAGGGGGTTTTCACTGAAGCTTTCTTT. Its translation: CASSPGQGVFTEAFF.

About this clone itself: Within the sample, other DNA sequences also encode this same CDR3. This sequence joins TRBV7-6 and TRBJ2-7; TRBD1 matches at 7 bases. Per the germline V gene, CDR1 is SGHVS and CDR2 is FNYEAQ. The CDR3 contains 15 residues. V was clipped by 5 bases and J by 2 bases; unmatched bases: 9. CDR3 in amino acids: CASSPRPGQTYEQYF. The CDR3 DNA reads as TGTGCCAGCAGCCCCCGACCGGGACAGACCTACGAGCAGTACTTC.

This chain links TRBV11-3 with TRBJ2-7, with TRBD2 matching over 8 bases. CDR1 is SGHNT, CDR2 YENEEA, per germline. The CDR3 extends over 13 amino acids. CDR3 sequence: CASGDSASEEQYF. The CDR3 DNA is TGTGCTAGCGGGGACTCCGCATCGGAGGAGCAGTACTTC.

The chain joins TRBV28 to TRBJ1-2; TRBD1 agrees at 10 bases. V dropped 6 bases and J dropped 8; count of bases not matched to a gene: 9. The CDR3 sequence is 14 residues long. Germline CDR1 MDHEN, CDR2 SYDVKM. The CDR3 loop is CASRETGTGVGYTF. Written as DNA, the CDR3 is TGTGCCAGCAGAGAGACCGGGACAGGGGTAGGCTACACCTTC.

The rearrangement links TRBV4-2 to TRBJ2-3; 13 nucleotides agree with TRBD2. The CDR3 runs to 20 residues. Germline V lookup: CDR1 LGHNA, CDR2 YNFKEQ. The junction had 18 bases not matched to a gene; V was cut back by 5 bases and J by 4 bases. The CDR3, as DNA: TGTGCCAGCAGCTGGAGGGTAGGACTAGCGGGAGTCAAGCAACCAGATACGCAGTATTTT. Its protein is CASSWRVGLAGVKQPDTQYF.

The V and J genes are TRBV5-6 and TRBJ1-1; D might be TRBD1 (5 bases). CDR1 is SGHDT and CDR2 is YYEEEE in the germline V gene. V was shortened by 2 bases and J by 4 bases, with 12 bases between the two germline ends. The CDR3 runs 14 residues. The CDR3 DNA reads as TGTGCCAGCAGCTTAGTCACCGGGGGCACTGAAGCTTTCTTT. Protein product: CASSLVTGGTEAFF.

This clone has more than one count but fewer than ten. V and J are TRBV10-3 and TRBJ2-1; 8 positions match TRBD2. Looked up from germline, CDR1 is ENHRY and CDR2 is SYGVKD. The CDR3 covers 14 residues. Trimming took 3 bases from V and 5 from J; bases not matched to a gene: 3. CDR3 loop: CAISDSLADNEQFF. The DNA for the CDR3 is TGTGCCATCAGTGACTCACTAGCGGACAATGAGCAGTTCTTC.

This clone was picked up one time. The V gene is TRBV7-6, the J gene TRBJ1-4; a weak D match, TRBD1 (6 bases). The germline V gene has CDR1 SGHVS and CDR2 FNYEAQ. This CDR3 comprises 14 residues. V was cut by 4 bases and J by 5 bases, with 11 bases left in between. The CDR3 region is CASSSGQQNEKLFF. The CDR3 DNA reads TGTGCCAGCAGCTCAGGACAGCAAAATGAAAAACTGTTTTTT. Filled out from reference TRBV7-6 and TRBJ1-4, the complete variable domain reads GAGVSQSPRYKVTKRGQDVALRCDPISGHVSLYWYRQALGQGPEFLTYFNYEAQQDKSGLPNDRFSAERPEGSISTLTIQRTEQRDSAMYRCASSSGQQNEKLFFGSGTQLSVL.

CDR3 bases: TGTGCCAGCAGTTCGGGACACCGAAAAAACATTCAGTACTTC. Translating it yields CASSSGHRKNIQYF. The genes are TRBV28 and TRBJ2-4; weak D call: TRBD1 (6 bases). Trimming shortened V by 4 bases and J by 4 bases, and 11 bases separated the two germline ends. The CDR3 extends over 14 amino acids. The germline CDR1 and CDR2 sequences are MDHEN and SYDVKM.